This section outlines one T cell receptor beta chain sequence together with its context. This receptor's antigen is unknown. No quality values exist for individual bases; no much larger clone is one base distant. This sample is part of a study of OX40 agonist ivuxolimab in advanced cancers. Regarding the complete study: Ivuxolimab was an agonistic, fully human IgG2 monoclonal antibody directed against OX40 (CD134), a costimulatory receptor. Three dose-escalation patients achieved partial responses, one with hepatocellular carcinoma and two with cutaneous melanoma. Of the 50 or so patients in dose escalation, about 19 had hepatocellular carcinoma, about 15 had melanoma, 9 had renal cell carcinoma and 9 had head and neck cancer. The paper describes the monotherapy dose-escalation part (N of about 54 patients) of the phase I trial of ivuxolimab. Peripheral TCRbeta sequencing was intended to test whether TCR sequence diversity was altered and clonal T-cell expansion was caused by ivuxolimab. Patients were allowed to have had prior anti-PD-1, anti-PD-L1 or anti-CTLA-4 therapy, and roughly two fifths of the dose-escalation patients had been treated with checkpoint inhibitors. In the dose-escalation cohort, approximately 82% of patients were male, and the mean age was 60 years with a range of roughly 20 to 85. Intravenous ivuxolimab was administered to patients every 2 weeks at six dose levels: 0.01, 0.1, 0.3, 1.5, 3 and 10 mg/kg. Overall results and qualifications from the work: Low levels of normalized T-cell clonal expansion were also seen in some patients who did not respond. The antigen specificity of the peripheral T cells that underwent clonal expansion was not determined. At doses from 0.1 to 3.0 mg/kg, clonal expansion was seen in both CD4+ and CD8+ blood T cells between baseline and week 6. On average, CD8+ T cells showed more expanded clones than CD4+ T cells after ivuxolimab. Partial responders in the 0.1-3.0 mg/kg groups had among the lowest normalized peripheral clonal expansion, especially among CD8+ T cells.

For sequencing of the TCRbeta CDR3 region, genomic DNA was extracted from the sorted cells. The immunoSEQ Assay was used for sequencing of TCRbeta CDR3 regions. TCRdb mirrors the immuneACCESS table, restricted to in-frame sequences. Some clones are absent from its copies; in checked studies, under half trace to an unresolved V gene, and the reason for the others is unknown. The sample table records 35,000 to 50,000 clones; about 79% of these occur just once. The ten largest clones represent approximately 25% of the sample. CDR1 and CDR2, looked up from the germline V gene, are MDHEN and SYDVKM. V loses 4 bases at its end and J loses 6 bases; junction bases beyond the gene matches: 10. The CDR3 sequence holds 16 residues, the cysteine and phenylalanine included. The kept DNA is CDR3 alone, 48 bases in frame from the first base. The trial excluded patients who had a history of autoimmune disease or were on systemic immunosuppression. Peripheral blood for TCR sequencing was collected from all dose cohorts at baseline, on cycle 4 day 1, and on cycle 7 day 1. Samples were obtained from an open-label, multicenter, first-in-human phase I dose-escalation trial of ivuxolimab. Adults with locally advanced or metastatic melanoma, renal cell carcinoma, hepatocellular carcinoma or head and neck squamous cell carcinoma were enrolled in the trial. Before TCR sequencing, CD4+ T cells and CD8+ T cells from peripheral blood were sorted into separate populations.

The sample in question was CD4+ or CD8+ T cells sorted from blood, obtained in a trial of the OX40 agonist ivuxolimab. The chain is made from TRBV28 and TRBJ2-1; TRBD1 aligns with 9 central bases. This clonotype was sampled from an adult with an advanced solid tumor such as melanoma, head and neck, liver or kidney cancer. CDR3 reads: CASSSTGTGTFNEQFF. The DNA sequence is given as TGTGCCAGCAGTTCGACCGGGACAGGGACTTTCAATGAGCAGTTCTTC.